This TCR beta chain is from a study of blood T cell repertoires in COVID-19 (dated by TCRdb to 2019 to 2021). Background on the whole study: The collaborator samples originated in the United States, Italy and Spain and spanned the acute and convalescent phases of COVID-19. The sample metadata nearly always contained a de-identified subject ID, COVID-19 status, age in years and sex. The material from the prospective study consisted of cDNA or gDNA derived from T cells, B-cell-depleted T cells, or PBMCs. Subjects who had been exposed to COVID-19, were actively infected with it, or had recovered from it provided the deeply sampled blood TCRbeta repertoires that made up the dataset. Where HLA class I and class II types were available, the types were taken from metadata supplied by the sample provider, not from assay-based typing. The samples were drawn from two sources: the first 160 participants of the ongoing ImmuneRACE study, and 1,254 subjects contributed by 6 global collaborators. The repertoires were released in a freely available public database meant as a resource for research on the immune response to SARS-CoV-2. General conclusions and limits of the study: How much clinical and demographic metadata was included differed by source and by participant, and the metadata was provided uncurated.

TCRbeta CDR3 regions were amplified from genomic DNA by means of the immunoSEQ Assay, a bias-controlled multiplex PCR. In the original analysis: Within the assay, amplification of reference gene primers was used to estimate how many nucleated cells each sample contained. To quantify the absolute abundance of each unique TCRbeta CDR3 rearrangement, sequence reads were collapsed and filtered. For each sample, productive Simpson clonality was calculated as the square root of Simpson's diversity index over productive rearrangements. Here the immuneACCESS table is served through TCRdb, limited to in-frame sequences with V and J called. Missing clones are a known gap in these copies; in checked studies unresolved V genes cover under half, and the rest lacks a known reason. V and J calls and clone size follow that table, whereas D and trimming were derived from the DNA. Within this sample are over 200,000 clones, with nearly 90% of them counted one time only. The ten largest clones represent 10% to 13% of the sample.

In the prospective study, participants were about 18 to 95 years old, resided in 24 geographic areas of the United States, and were enrolled through a virtual design. Cohort assignment in the prospective study relied on participant-reported clinical history from a screening survey and a study questionnaire. Recovered participants in ImmuneRACE Cohort 3 were defined by two consecutive negative NP/OP PCR tests, clearance by a healthcare professional, or resolution of symptoms. Mobile phlebotomists in the prospective study collected whole blood, serum and a nasopharyngeal or oropharyngeal swab from every participant. Additional blood draws and questionnaires over an approximately 2-month period could optionally be provided by prospective study participants. Prospective study blood samples were shipped either frozen or at room temperature before DNA extraction. Concerning this clone itself: What this receptor recognizes is not known. Base qualities are missing; no much larger clone stands one base away.

The receptor's source is a young man who had recovered from COVID-19. The specimen was PBMCs or T cells enriched from blood (not recorded which).

The nucleotides are TGTGCCAGCAGCCAACCAGCGCACAGGGTGAAAAATTCACCCCTCCACTTT. Its amino acids are CASSQPAHRVKNSPLHF. This chain joins TRBV4-2 to TRBJ1-6, and perhaps TRBD1 as D gene, on 6 matching bases. The CDR3 numbers 17 residues from cysteine through phenylalanine. The only DNA kept is the CDR3, 51 bases in frame from the first base. V is shortened by 2 bases, J by 7 bases, and the region joining them spans 18 bases. From the germline V gene, CDR1 is LGHNA and CDR2 is YNFKEQ.